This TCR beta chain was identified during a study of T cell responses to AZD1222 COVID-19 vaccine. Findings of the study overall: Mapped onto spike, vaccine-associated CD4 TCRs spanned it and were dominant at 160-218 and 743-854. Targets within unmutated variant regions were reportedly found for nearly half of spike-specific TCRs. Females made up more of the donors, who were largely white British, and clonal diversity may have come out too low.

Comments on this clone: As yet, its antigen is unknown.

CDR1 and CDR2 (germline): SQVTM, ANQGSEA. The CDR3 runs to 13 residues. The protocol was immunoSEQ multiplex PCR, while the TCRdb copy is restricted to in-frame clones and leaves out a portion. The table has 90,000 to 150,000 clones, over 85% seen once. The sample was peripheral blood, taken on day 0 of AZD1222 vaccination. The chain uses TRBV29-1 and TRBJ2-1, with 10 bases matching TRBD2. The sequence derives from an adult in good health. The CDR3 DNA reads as TGCACCGGTAGCGGGAGGCGCGGCGATGAGCAGTTCTTC. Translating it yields CTGSGRRGDEQFF.